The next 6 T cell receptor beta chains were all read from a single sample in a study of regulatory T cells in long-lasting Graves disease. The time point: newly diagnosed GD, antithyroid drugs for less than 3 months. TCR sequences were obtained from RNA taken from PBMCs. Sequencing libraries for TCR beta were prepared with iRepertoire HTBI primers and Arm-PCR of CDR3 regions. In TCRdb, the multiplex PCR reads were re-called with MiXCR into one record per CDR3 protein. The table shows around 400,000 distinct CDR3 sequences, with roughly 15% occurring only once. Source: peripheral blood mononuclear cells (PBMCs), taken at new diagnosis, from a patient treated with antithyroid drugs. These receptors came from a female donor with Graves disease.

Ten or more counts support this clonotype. For the CDR3, the DNA is TGTGCCAGCAGTCCGCGACCAGAATCAGATACGCAGTATTTT. Its protein product is CASSPRPESDTQYF. The chain carries TRBV27 and TRBJ2-3, with D hard to call. Germline V gene lookup returns CDR1 MNHEY and CDR2 SMNVEV (reference sequence). This CDR3 has 14 amino acids. V was clipped by 5 bases and J by 4 bases, with 13 bases between them.

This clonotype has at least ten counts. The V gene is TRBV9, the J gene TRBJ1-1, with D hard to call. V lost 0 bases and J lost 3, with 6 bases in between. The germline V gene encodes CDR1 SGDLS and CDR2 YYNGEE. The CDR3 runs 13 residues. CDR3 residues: CASSVGGDTEAFF. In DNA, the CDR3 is TGTGCCAGCAGCGTAGGCGGGGACACTGAAGCTTTCTTT.

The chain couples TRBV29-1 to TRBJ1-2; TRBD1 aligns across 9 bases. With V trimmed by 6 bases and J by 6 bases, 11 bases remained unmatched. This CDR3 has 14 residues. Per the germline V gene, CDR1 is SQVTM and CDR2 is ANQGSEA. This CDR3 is CSVRTGDKGDGYTF. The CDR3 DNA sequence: TGCAGCGTGCGGACAGGGGATAAAGGGGATGGCTACACCTTC.

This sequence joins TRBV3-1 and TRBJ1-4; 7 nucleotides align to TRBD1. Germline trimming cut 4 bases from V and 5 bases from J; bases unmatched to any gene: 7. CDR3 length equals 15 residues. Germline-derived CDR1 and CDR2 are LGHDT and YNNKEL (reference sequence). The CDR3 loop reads CASSRQGGLNEKLFF. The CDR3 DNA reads TGTGCCAGCAGCCGACAGGGAGGGTTAAATGAAAAACTGTTTTTT.

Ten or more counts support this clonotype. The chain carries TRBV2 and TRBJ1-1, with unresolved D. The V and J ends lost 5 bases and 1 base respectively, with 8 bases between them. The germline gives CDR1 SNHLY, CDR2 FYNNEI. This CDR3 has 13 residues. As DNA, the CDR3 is TGTGCCAGCAGTTACGACACGAACACTGAAGCTTTCTTT. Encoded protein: CASSYDTNTEAFF.

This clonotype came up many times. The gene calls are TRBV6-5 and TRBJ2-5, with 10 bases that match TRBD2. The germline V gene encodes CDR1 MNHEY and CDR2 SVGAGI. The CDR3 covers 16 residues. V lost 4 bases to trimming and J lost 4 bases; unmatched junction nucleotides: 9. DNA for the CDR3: TGTGCCAGCAGTTCCCGAGCGGGGGGGACCTCAGAGACCCAGTACTTC. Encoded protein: CASSSRAGGTSETQYF.